This passage covers 14 T cell receptor beta chains from one sample sequenced in a study of post-analysis software for immune sequencing data. General observations from the study: With TRBV5-6, TRBV5-1 and TRBV20-1 included, about 5 TRBV segments were more frequent in patients than in controls.

Unique molecular identifiers were carried by the TCR beta cDNA libraries. TCRdb re-derived calls from the PCR reads in MiXCR, one entry per CDR3 protein. The data contain about 260,000 distinct CDR3 sequences, about 40% of them singletons. What these receptors recognize is not known. The sequenced sample consisted of blood. These receptors came from a girl under 18 with multiple sclerosis.

Comment on this clonotype: This sequence may be a read error, since a much larger clone differs from it by one base. V is TRBV12-3 or TRBV12-4 and J is TRBJ2-1; 11 nucleotides line up with TRBD2. The length of the CDR3 is 15 residues. The V segment lost 6 bases and the J segment 3 bases; nucleotides outside the gene matches: 4. This chain's CDR3 is CASRSTSGDYNEQFF. The DNA of the CDR3 is TGTGCCAGCAGATCGACTAGCGGGGACTACAATGAGCAGTTCTTC.

The J gene is TRBJ2-1, the V gene TRBV12-5; 7 bases fit TRBD2. With the DNA end fitting TRBJ2-7 better, the J assignment may be wrong. Germline CDR1 reads LGHNT; CDR2 reads FRNRAP. The CDR3 runs 17 residues. The CDR3: CASGLVAGARSYNEQYF. The CDR3 bases are TGTGCTAGTGGTTTGGTTGCGGGAGCTCGCTCCTACAATGAGCAGTACTTC.

There are a few counts of this clonotype. This may stem from a read error, because a much larger clone lies one nucleotide away. J is TRBJ2-1 and V is TRBV4-2, with D possibly being TRBD1 (6 bases). The DNA end lines up better with TRBJ2-7; the J call may be wrong. Germline CDR1 reads LGHNA; CDR2 reads YNFKEQ. The CDR3 covers 15 residues. The CDR3 protein is CASSSNRGSYNEQYF. CDR3 nucleotide sequence: TGTGCCAGCAGCTCAAATAGGGGGTCCTACAATGAGCAGTACTTC.

In this sample, this clonotype turned up many times. The chain joins TRBV25-1 to TRBJ2-1; tentative D call: TRBD1 (6 bases). This CDR3 has 17 amino acids. CDR1 and CDR2 from the germline V gene are MGHDK and SYGVNS. The V end was cut by 4 bases, the J end by 0 bases, with 16 bases between. The CDR3 DNA sequence: TGTGCCAGCAGTGCTCGATCCGGGACAATCTCCTACAATGAGCAGTTCTTC. Protein product: CASSARSGTISYNEQFF.

This clonotype occurred many times. V is TRBV12-3 or TRBV12-4 and J is TRBJ1-2, with TRBD1 as a possible D gene (5 bases). Deletions cut 3 bases from V and 4 bases from J, with 9 bases between. This CDR3 has 13 residues. CDR3 residues: CASSLGTIYGYTF. CDR3 bases: TGTGCCAGCAGTTTGGGGACTATCTATGGCTACACCTTC.

This clonotype was observed many times. The genes are TRBV4-1 and TRBJ2-1, with 8 positions matching TRBD1. The CDR3 has 16 amino acids. The ends lost 6 bases at V and 0 bases at J; junction bases unmatched: 7. CDR1 is MGHRA and CDR2 is YSYEKL in the germline V gene. The CDR3: CASSRDRGSSYNEQFF. CDR3 DNA sequence: TGCGCCAGCAGTCGAGACAGGGGAAGCTCCTACAATGAGCAGTTCTTC.

Of note for this clonotype: It may be a read error: a sequence one base away is much more abundant. The J gene is TRBJ2-7, the V gene TRBV6-5; D uncertain. Germline V CDR1 and CDR2: MNHEY, SVGAGI. This CDR3 has 15 residues. V lost 5 bases and J lost 5, with 19 bases in between. CDR3 in amino acids: CASSPLPDVGHEQYF. In DNA, the CDR3 is TGTGCCAGCAGTCCCCTCCCTGATGTGGGCCACGAGCAGTACTTC.

This clonotype was found many times. V usage is TRBV7-2 and J usage is TRBJ1-4; D perhaps matches TRBD1 (5 bases). CDR3 length: 12 residues. V lost 5 bases, J lost 13 bases, and 14 bases lay in between. Per germline, CDR1 SGHTA and CDR2 FQGNSA. The CDR3, as DNA: TGTGCCAGCAGCCATAGCCAGGGAGGACTGTTTTTT. Amino acids: CASSHSQGGLFF.

This clonotype was seen a handful of times. The chain is built from TRBV28 and TRBJ2-3; TRBD2 aligns across 8 bases. Germline V CDR1 and CDR2: MDHEN, SYDVKM. This CDR3 region has 15 residues. Losses at the gene ends were 3 bases for V and 6 bases for J; bases not matched to a gene: 8. CDR3 sequence reads: CASSFGKRGRDTQYF. The CDR3 nucleotides are TGTGCCAGCAGTTTTGGGAAGCGGGGGAGGGATACGCAGTATTTT.

In this sample, this clonotype turned up a few times. The V call is TRBV27, the J call TRBJ1-1; D is perhaps TRBD1 (5 bases). This CDR3 has 10 amino acids. The germline V gene has CDR1 MNHEY and CDR2 SMNVEV (reference sequence). The V end was cut by 8 bases, the J end by 6 bases, with 7 bases between. The CDR3 bases are TGTGCCAGCGGGGGTCCTGAAGCTTTCTTT. It yields the protein CASGGPEAFF.

The V gene is TRBV4-2, the J gene TRBJ2-5; TRBD2 matches at 14 bases. From germline, CDR1 is LGHNA and CDR2 YNFKEQ. Trimming cost V 1 base and J 5 bases; bases outside gene matches: 3. The CDR3 is made up of 16 amino acids. The chain's CDR3 is CASSQGLAGGLETQYF. The DNA for the CDR3 is TGTGCCAGCAGCCAAGGACTAGCGGGGGGGCTTGAGACCCAGTACTTC.

On this clonotype itself: Relative to the germline gene, one junction end is altered; a read error may explain this. In DNA, the CDR3 is TGTGCCAACAGTTCCCCGGCCCGACCTCCGGCCTTTAGCAATCAGCCCCAGCATTTT. It codes for CANSSPARPPAFSNQPQHF. The V and J genes are TRBV6-2 or TRBV6-3 and TRBJ1-5; no clear D gene. The germline gives CDR1 MNHEY, CDR2 SVGEGT. The CDR3 extends over 19 amino acids.

This clonotype has ten or more counts. The rearrangement joins TRBV28 to TRBJ1-4; TRBD1 agrees at 8 bases. V trimming: 3 bases; J trimming: 1 base; junction bases outside the gene matches: 7. Germline assignment: CDR1 MDHEN and CDR2 SYDVKM. This CDR3 comprises 17 residues. The CDR3 bases are TGTGCCAGCAGTTTCTCACAGGGGGGTTTAACTAATGAAAAACTGTTTTTT. Encoded protein: CASSFSQGGLTNEKLFF.

This clonotype was picked up many times. The chain links TRBV11-1 to TRBJ2-3; D uncertain. The germline V and J ends were trimmed by 5 bases and 0 bases, with 12 bases remaining between them. Germline V gene sequence: CDR1 SGHAT, CDR2 FQDESV (reference sequence). The CDR3 length is 15 residues. In DNA, the CDR3 is TGTGCCAGCAGCCCCCGGGCTCGTAGCACAGATACGCAGTATTTT. This codes for CASSPRARSTDTQYF.